What follows describes a single TCR beta chain. The antigen this receptor binds is unknown. The record has no base qualities; no much larger clone is one base away. TCRdb records Illumina HiSeq 1500 as the sequencer. The public reads were reprocessed in TCRdb via fastp at Q25 and MiXCR, keeping in-frame beta chains. Under each unique CDR3 protein, matching rows form one entry showing the most common genes and DNA. The sample profile shows some 150,000 distinct CDR3 sequences; 23% of them were found once. Jointly, the top ten make up over 9.5% of the sample. These data belong to a study of T cell repertoires in cytomegalovirus infection (dated by TCRdb to the late 2010s). Study-level background: The HLA type of each donor mattered for the analysis, because public TCR beta signatures pointed to carriage of CMV infection along with the matching HLA type.

Overall study results and their limits: The ex vivo response was dominated by HLA-C-restricted CMV-specific TCR beta clonotypes, which also provided the single most frequent clonotype in two of eight donors. Carriers of CMV infection plus the relevant HLA type were discriminated by the cumulative frequency of public TCR beta family members in the study cohort and in an independent approximately 350-donor cohort.

CDR1 and CDR2 are read off the germline V gene as MGHRA and YSYEKL. Trimming at the junction amounts to 0 bases on V and 9 bases on J, and the germline ends lie 9 bases apart. The CDR3 goes from the cysteine to the phenylalanine over 14 residues. The sequence is cut down to CDR3 DNA, 42 bases in frame from base 1. Specimen: PBMCs. The TCR was taken from a human donor in good health (CMV status not recorded). Some clones in this sample may be carry-over from other donors' samples. The sequence links TRBV4-1 to TRBJ1-6; TRBD1 is a possible D gene, resting on 5 matching bases. The DNA sequence reads TGCGCCAGCAGCCAAGAGGCCAGGGCTTCACCCCTCCACTTT. Its protein reads: CASSQEARASPLHF.